The following is a TCR beta chain sequence with its context. Antigen: not known. The same CDR3 can be traced to other DNA sequences in this sample. Libraries were prepared by immunoSEQ multiplex PCR; TCRdb keeps only in-frame clonotypes and omits some of them. The data show roughly 2,300,000 clones, 80% to 95% seen once. The sample belongs to a study of shared clonotypes between healthy human individuals. From germline, CDR1 is SGHRS and CDR2 YFSETQ. The V and J ends lost 4 bases and 1 base respectively, with 6 bases between them. The CDR3 sequence is 13 residues long. Findings and caveats of the study: Naive subsets generally exceeded memory subsets in estimated richness.

The chain links TRBV5-1 to TRBJ1-3; D perhaps matches TRBD1 (6 bases). Sequencing was done on a sample of naive CD4+ T cells from PBMCs. Regarding subset: CD45RA+ positively selected. The origin of this receptor is a man between 18 and 29 years old in good health. Some clones in this sample may be carry-over from other donors' samples. For the CDR3, the DNA is TGCGCCAGCAGCCAGGGGTCTGGAAACACCATATATTTT. The encoded protein is CASSQGSGNTIYF.